These T cell receptor beta chains were read from a single sample in a study of early stage breast cancer tumors. The table came from immunoSEQ multiplex PCR; TCRdb's copy has only in-frame clones and leaves some out. The table shows almost 55,000 clones, with 75% to 95% occurring only once. The sample was blood. All receptors derive from a person between 65 and 80 years old with breast cancer. The CDR3 runs from the conserved cysteine through the conserved F or W. Each record gives: J gene, V gene, clone size, CDR3 protein. Only some rows state a clone size, as once, few, many or a class for expanded clones.

>TRBJ2-1|TRBV6-1|-
CAISGTPRNEQFF
>TRBJ1-1|TRBV5-1|few
CASSLAQGAQSEAFF
>TRBJ1-1|TRBV6-5|-
CASSPLFRQATEAFF
>TRBJ2-1|TRBV9|-
CASSVVAGGPREQFF
>TRBJ2-2|TRBV7-9|once
CASSPRFEGAVSGELFF
>TRBJ2-5|TRBV7-8|-
CASSSRLYQETQYF
>TRBJ2-5|TRBV7-2|-
CASGQGAETQYF
>TRBJ2-7|TRBV6-5|-
CASRGLEYEQYF
>TRBJ1-5|TRBV21-1|-
CASSKLQGKGNQPQHF
>TRBJ2-2|TRBV28|-
CASSGHPNTGELFF
>TRBJ2-3|TRBV9|-
CASSRQGTDTQYF
>TRBJ1-2|TRBV2|-
CASRNGQPANYGYTF
>TRBJ1-1|TRBV28|-
CASRPRGLTEAFF
>TRBJ1-2|TRBV5-1|-
CASSSIGDSGGYTF
>TRBJ1-2|TRBV7-2|-
CASSRQTSGYGYTF
>TRBJ2-7|TRBV2|-
CASSEQGGSYEQYF
>TRBJ2-7|TRBV19|-
CASSIGTGGVYEQYF
>TRBJ1-2|TRBV25-1|-
CASSDPTRAHYGYTF
>TRBJ1-1|TRBV9|-
CASSVAGNTEAFF
>TRBJ1-2|TRBV5-1|-
CASSLQGANYGYTF
>TRBJ2-5|TRBV7-2|-
CASSPRQGMETQYF
>TRBJ2-7|TRBV29-1|-
CSVGGDRGYEQYF
>TRBJ2-7|TRBV15|-
CATSRGGNSYEQYF
>TRBJ2-2|TRBV27|-
CASSLDSPNTGELFF
>TRBJ2-7|TRBV7-9|-
CATQASEDEQYF
>TRBJ1-5|TRBV19|-
CASLRARGQPQHF
>TRBJ2-7|TRBV11-2|once
CASSFAYGQGPYEQYF
>TRBJ2-5|TRBV7-9|-
CASSQPTGEKTQYF
>TRBJ2-3|TRBV28|-
CASSLAADTQYF
>TRBJ2-3|TRBV9|-
CASSVGGSASTDTQYF
>TRBJ1-1|TRBV9|-
CASSVDPGQGPEAFF
>TRBJ2-1|TRBV7-3|-
CASSPVGASNEQFF
>TRBJ1-1|TRBV28|-
CATFFPGITTEAFF
>TRBJ2-3|TRBV18|-
CASSVGLAGFSTDTQYF
>TRBJ2-3|TRBV7-6|few
CASSRTSGGGGTQYF
>TRBJ1-2|TRBV6-1|-
CASRGTVYGYTF
>TRBJ2-7|TRBV27|few
CASSGQGLEQYF